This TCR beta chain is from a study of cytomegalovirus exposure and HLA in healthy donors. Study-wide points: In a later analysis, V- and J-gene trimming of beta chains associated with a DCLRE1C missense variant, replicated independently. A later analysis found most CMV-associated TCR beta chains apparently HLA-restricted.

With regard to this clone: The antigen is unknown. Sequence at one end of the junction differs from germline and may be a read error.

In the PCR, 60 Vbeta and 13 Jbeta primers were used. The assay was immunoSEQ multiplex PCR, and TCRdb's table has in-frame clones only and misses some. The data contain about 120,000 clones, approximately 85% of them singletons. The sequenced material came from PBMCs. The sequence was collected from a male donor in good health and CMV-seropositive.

CDR3 coding DNA: TGTGCCAGCAGTTACTCTCGAGGAAACACCCTATATTTT. It translates to CASSYSRGNTLYF. This rearrangement joins TRBV6-5 to TRBJ1-3, with D unresolved. The CDR3 is 13 residues long. Germline CDR1 reads MNHEY; CDR2 reads SVGAGI.